The T cell receptor (beta chain) under discussion was sequenced for a study of cytomegalovirus exposure and HLA in healthy donors. General study findings and limits: Usually a TCR sequence was rare, but some public TCRs were found in many donors.

Clones were read by immunoSEQ multiplex PCR, and TCRdb kept only the in-frame ones, dropping some. There are around 120,000 clones in the sample; approximately 87% occur only once, and nearly 6.5% lies in the top ten. To note about this clone: Its cognate antigen is unknown.

The CDR3 runs to 17 residues. V shed 4 bases, J shed 4 bases, and the junction held 13 bases outside the gene matches. Germline V gives CDR1 SNHLY, CDR2 FYNNEI. The study drew the donors from its approximately 110-subject validation cohort, separate from the approximately 690-subject first cohort. The rearrangement joins TRBV2 to TRBJ1-3; the match to TRBD1 covers 7 bases. This sequence originates from a woman aged 18-29 years in good health and CMV-seropositive. Sequences were obtained from PBMCs. The DNA of the CDR3 is TGTGCCAGCAGTGTAGGGACAGTGGGAAGAGGAGGAAACACCATATATTTT. Its translation: CASSVGTVGRGGNTIYF.